These 25 T cell receptor beta chains came from one sample sequenced in a study of identical twins. TCRdb reprocessed the 5' RACE reads with MiXCR, giving one entry per CDR3 protein. The table has some 1,700,000 distinct CDR3 sequences, under 35% seen once. The sequenced material came from cord blood. These receptor sequences come from a newborn girl in good health.

Worth noting for this clonotype: One junction end does not reproduce the germline sequence, and a read error may be involved. The J gene is TRBJ2-3, the V gene TRBV19; 8 bases align to TRBD2. The CDR3 extends over 14 amino acids. Germline V lookup: CDR1 LNHDA, CDR2 SQIVND (reference sequence). The CDR3 is CASNKRGYTDTQYF. As DNA, the CDR3 is TGCGCCAGTAATAAGCGGGGGTACACAGATACGCAGTATTTT.

This clonotype turned up a few times. V gene TRBV11-2 combines with J gene TRBJ2-5; 11 bases fit TRBD2. Germline values: CDR1 SGHAT, CDR2 FQNNGV. The CDR3 runs to 16 residues. V lost 5 bases and J lost 4; bases outside the gene matches: 9. CDR3: CASSPVAGGPTETQYF. The DNA for the CDR3 is TGTGCCAGCAGCCCCGTAGCGGGGGGGCCTACAGAGACCCAGTACTTC.

This clonotype has more than one count but fewer than ten. The rearrangement joins TRBV3-1 to TRBJ2-1; TRBD2 matches 9 bases. The V gene end was trimmed by 0 bases and the J gene end by 6 bases; junction bases not matched to a gene: 18. The CDR3 runs to 20 residues. Per the germline V gene, CDR1 is LGHDT and CDR2 is YNNKEL (reference sequence). This CDR3 is CASSQERISGSYLFPNEQFF. The CDR3 DNA sequence: TGTGCCAGCAGCCAAGAACGGATTAGCGGGAGTTACCTCTTTCCCAATGAGCAGTTCTTC.

The chain combines TRBV20-1 with TRBJ2-3; 13 nucleotides line up with TRBD2. In germline, CDR1 is DFQATT, CDR2 SNEGSKA (reference sequence). There are 17 residues in the CDR3. The CDR3 region has the DNA TGCAATGCCCTAGGACTAGCGGGAGATAAGGGAACAGATACGCAGTATTTT. Translation gives CNALGLAGDKGTDTQYF.

The chain combines TRBV20-1 with TRBJ1-2; 8 bases are shared with TRBD1. The V segment lost 2 bases and the J segment 1 base; nucleotides outside the gene matches: 9. The CDR3 has 16 amino acids. The V gene's germline CDR1 is DFQATT and CDR2 SNEGSKA (reference sequence). The CDR3 sequence: CSARRLGQEFNYGYTF. The DNA for the CDR3 is TGCAGTGCTAGACGCTTGGGACAGGAGTTTAACTATGGCTACACCTTC.

The chain carries TRBV5-1 and TRBJ1-1, with 8 bases lining up with TRBD1. The germline CDR1 and CDR2 sequences are SGHRS and YFSETQ. The length of the CDR3 is 15 residues. The trim removed 0 bases at V and 3 bases at J, leaving 4 bases unmatched. The CDR3 region has the DNA TGCGCCAGCAGCTTGGACAGGGGGTGGTACACTGAAGCTTTCTTT. Its protein is CASSLDRGWYTEAFF.

At least ten counts were recorded for this clonotype. This chain links TRBV28 with TRBJ2-7, with 7 bases fitting TRBD1. Germline trimming cut 6 bases from V and 2 bases from J; bases unmatched to any gene: 10. Germline CDR1 reads MDHEN; CDR2 reads SYDVKM. The CDR3 runs 15 residues. The CDR3 sequence: CASRLRDSGTYEQYF. The CDR3 nucleotides read TGTGCCAGCAGGCTCCGGGACAGCGGAACCTACGAGCAGTACTTC.

The rearrangement joins TRBV7-2 to TRBJ2-4; weak D call: TRBD2 (5 bases). The V end was cut by 0 bases, the J end by 7 bases, with 10 bases between. The CDR3 runs to 14 residues. The germline CDR1 and CDR2 sequences are SGHTA and FQGNSA. CDR3 sequence: CASSLASRRNIQYF. CDR3 DNA: TGTGCCAGCAGCTTAGCTAGCAGGAGGAACATTCAGTACTTC. The complete variable domain, with remaining parts taken from reference TRBV7-2 and TRBJ2-4, reads GAGVSQSPSNKVTEKGKDVELRCDPISGHTALYWYRQSLGQGLEFLIYFQGNSAPDKSGLPSDRFSAERTGGSVSTLTIQRTQQEDSAVYLCASSLASRRNIQYFGAGTRLSVL.

This chain links TRBV28 with TRBJ2-2; D gene uncertain. CDR1 and CDR2 from the germline V gene are MDHEN and SYDVKM. The CDR3 runs 14 residues. The V and J ends lost 9 bases and 0 bases respectively, with 11 bases between them. The CDR3 here is CASETFANTGELFF. In DNA, the CDR3 is TGTGCCAGTGAGACCTTCGCGAACACCGGGGAGCTGTTTTTT. The variable domain in full, completed from reference TRBV28 and TRBJ2-2, reads DVKVTQSSRYLVKRTGEKVFLECVQDMDHENMFWYRQDPGLGLRLIYFSYDVKMKEKGDIPEGYSVSREKKERFSLILESASTNQTSMYLCASETFANTGELFFGEGSRLTVL.

This clonotype was seen repeatedly, ten times or more. The chain employs TRBV29-1 and TRBJ1-2, with D perhaps matching TRBD1 (5 bases). Germline-derived CDR1 and CDR2 are SQVTM and ANQGSEA. This CDR3 has 13 amino acids. Trimming pared 8 bases from V and 6 bases from J, leaving 19 bases between. CDR3 region: CSLQTGRENGYTF. The CDR3 DNA reads TGCAGCCTCCAAACCGGCAGGGAGAATGGCTACACCTTC.

This clonotype appeared a single time. The V and J genes are TRBV7-8 and TRBJ2-5, with D possibly being TRBD1 or TRBD2 (5 bases each). Gene TRBJ2-1 matches the end of the DNA better, so the J call may be wrong. Germline CDR1 reads SGHVS; CDR2 reads FQNEAQ. The CDR3 contains 15 residues. The CDR3 DNA reads as TGTGCCAGCAGCTCGGGACCCAAGTCCCAAGAGACCCAGTTCTTC. Translation gives CASSSGPKSQETQFF.

This clonotype occurred many times. V and J are TRBV29-1 and TRBJ2-7; D not resolved. Germline loops: CDR1 SQVTM, CDR2 ANQGSEA. Trimming stripped 1 base from V and 3 bases from J, with 4 bases between. The CDR3 has 11 amino acids. CDR3 in amino acids: CSVEADYEQYF. CDR3 DNA sequence: TGCAGCGTTGAAGCCGACTACGAGCAGTACTTC.

The rearrangement links TRBV3-1 to TRBJ2-7; D possibly corresponds to TRBD2 (6 bases). The J call may be in error: the DNA end matches TRBJ2-5 better. Germline CDR1 reads LGHDT; CDR2 reads YNNKEL (reference sequence). The CDR3 loop spans 15 amino acids. CDR3 region: CASSSGTSWGETQYF. CDR3 nucleotide sequence: TGTGCCAGCTCCTCCGGCACTAGCTGGGGGGAGACCCAGTACTTC.

This clonotype was observed a few times. The V gene is TRBV29-1, the J gene TRBJ2-5; D unclear. Trimming took off 7 bases at V and 0 bases at J, with 9 bases between the two ends. Germline V lookup: CDR1 SQVTM, CDR2 ANQGSEA. This CDR3 spans 12 amino acids. DNA for the CDR3: TGCAGCGGGGGAAGAGACCAAGAGACCCAGTACTTC. The encoded protein is CSGGRDQETQYF.

The chain carries TRBV7-6 and TRBJ2-7; D is ambiguous. Deletions cut 1 base from V and 0 bases from J, with 16 bases between. The CDR3 is 17 residues long. From germline, CDR1 is SGHVS and CDR2 FNYEAQ. In nucleotides, the CDR3 is TGTGCCAGCAGCTTAGGTCAGTTCTACTGGGGCTCCTACGAGCAGTACTTC. Its protein product is CASSLGQFYWGSYEQYF.

This clonotype was detected once. The chain uses TRBV15 and TRBJ2-1; weak D call: TRBD2 (6 bases). Trimming shortened V by 1 base and J by 10 bases, and 17 bases separated the two germline ends. This CDR3 is built from 15 residues. The germline CDR1 and CDR2 sequences are LNHNV and YYDKDF (reference sequence). The CDR3 coding sequence is TGTGCCACCAGCAGAGTGGGCCGGACTACCTACGAGCAGTTCTTC. Its protein product is CATSRVGRTTYEQFF. Looking up the rest from reference TRBV15 and TRBJ2-1 gives the full variable domain: DAMVIQNPRYQVTQFGKPVTLSCSQTLNHNVMYWYQQKSSQAPKLLFHYYDKDFNNEADTPDNFQSRRPNTSFCFLDIRSPGLGDTAMYLCATSRVGRTTYEQFFGPGTRLTVL.

This clonotype has more than one count but fewer than ten. The chain recombines TRBV25-1 with TRBJ2-1; D perhaps matches TRBD2 (6 bases). The CDR3 runs 17 residues. The V end lost 4 bases, the J end lost 2 bases, and 18 bases lay between the germline ends. The germline V gene has CDR1 MGHDK and CDR2 SYGVNS. CDR3 sequence (DNA): TGTGCCAGCAGTGGCCCGAAACCGTGGGGGGCCTACAATGAGCAGTTCTTC. Amino acid sequence: CASSGPKPWGAYNEQFF.

This clonotype was counted between two and nine times. The V call is TRBV7-9, the J call TRBJ2-1; TRBD2 matches 10 bases. V dropped 2 bases and J dropped 4; count of bases not matched to a gene: 8. The length of the CDR3 is 17 residues. CDR1 is SEHNR, CDR2 FQNEAQ, per germline (reference sequence). In nucleotides, the CDR3 is TGTGCCAGCAGCTTAAGGGCTAGCGGGAGCCAATACAATGAGCAGTTCTTC. This codes for CASSLRASGSQYNEQFF.

V and J are TRBV25-1 and TRBJ2-3; TRBD1 is a possible D gene (7 bases). CDR1 MGHDK and CDR2 SYGVNS come from the germline V gene. CDR3 length equals 15 residues. The germline V and J ends were trimmed by 4 bases and 3 bases, with 14 bases remaining between them. The CDR3 DNA reads as TGTGCCAGCAGTGCCCAGGGGGGTAGGACAGATACGCAGTATTTT. Translating gives CASSAQGGRTDTQYF.

This clonotype has only a few counts. This rearrangement joins TRBV7-2 to TRBJ2-4, with a possible D match to TRBD2 (5 bases). V was shortened by 2 bases and J by 13 bases, with 24 bases between the two germline ends. From germline, CDR1 is SGHTA and CDR2 FQGNSA. The CDR3 length is 16 residues. DNA for the CDR3: TGTGCCAGCAGCTTAAACCCAGCTTGGAGGACTGAAGAGCAGTACTTC. It encodes CASSLNPAWRTEEQYF.

The J gene is TRBJ1-5, the V gene TRBV20-1, with D tentatively TRBD1 (6 bases). In germline, CDR1 is DFQATT, CDR2 SNEGSKA (reference sequence). Deletions cut 4 bases from V and 0 bases from J, with 10 bases between. The CDR3 totals 14 residues. In DNA, the CDR3 is TGCAGTGCTATTAGGGGGGATAGCAATCAGCCCCAGCATTTT. It encodes CSAIRGDSNQPQHF.

This clonotype was seen a few times. This chain joins TRBV15 and TRBJ2-7; D not certain. TRBJ2-5 explains the end of the DNA better; the J call may be wrong. Germline CDR1 reads LNHNV; CDR2 reads YYDKDF (reference sequence). The CDR3 spans 14 residues. The chain's CDR3 is CATSRVDGQETQYF. The DNA of the CDR3 is TGTGCCACCAGCAGAGTGGACGGACAAGAGACCCAGTACTTC.

Only a few counts were recorded for this clonotype. This sequence joins TRBV27 and TRBJ2-4; tentatively, D is TRBD1 (6 bases). From germline, CDR1 is MNHEY and CDR2 SMNVEV (reference sequence). CDR3 length equals 14 residues. Deletions cut 2 bases from V and 8 bases from J, with 13 bases between. The CDR3 DNA sequence: TGTGCCAGCAGTTTAGGGCAGGGGAAGGACATTCAGTACTTC. Translated, it gives CASSLGQGKDIQYF.

This CDR3 reads CSAAGTGGSEAFF. The CDR3 DNA follows: TGCAGTGCAGCCGGGACAGGGGGCTCTGAAGCTTTCTTT. The chain recombines TRBV20-1 with TRBJ1-1; 12 nucleotides line up with TRBD1. The CDR3 extends over 13 amino acids. Losses at the gene ends were 6 bases for V and 6 bases for J; bases not matched to a gene: 5. Germline V gene data show CDR1 as DFQATT and CDR2 as SNEGSKA (reference sequence).

The rearrangement uses TRBV20-1 and TRBJ2-7; 10 nucleotides align to TRBD2. The CDR3 is made up of 15 amino acids. Per the germline V gene, CDR1 is DFQATT and CDR2 is SNEGSKA (reference sequence). V was pared by 3 bases and J by 3 bases, with 8 bases of the junction left unmatched. The DNA for the CDR3 is TGCAGTGCTAGTACGCCCCGGACTAGCGGCTACGAGCAGTACTTC. This codes for CSASTPRTSGYEQYF.